A selection of T cell receptor beta chains follows, all from one sample in a study of blood T cells in healthy people across ages. TCRdb analysed the 5' RACE reads with MiXCR anew, one entry per CDR3 protein. Of around 820,000 distinct CDR3 sequences in the sample, approximately 25% were seen once. This same sample was also taken into another study, of T cells of mothers and their children.

Sequences were obtained from blood. Every receptor here comes from a boy between 10 and 17 years old in good health. CDR3s include the opening cysteine and the closing phenylalanine or tryptophan. Each record gives: CDR3 length, clone size, D gene, V gene, J gene, CDR3 protein, CDR3 DNA. A D gene is named only where the DNA matches it firmly. Clone size appears in some rows only: once, few, many, or a class for an expanded clone.

>14|NA|NA|TRBV6-5|TRBJ2-7
CASSFVGDGYEQYF
TGTGCCAGCTCTTTTGTAGGGGATGGCTACGAGCAGTACTTC
>15|many|NA|TRBV4-3|TRBJ2-7
CASSQDLNRAYEQYF
TGCGCCAGCAGCCAAGATCTCAACAGAGCCTACGAGCAGTACTTC
>12|NA|NA|TRBV20-1|TRBJ1-1
CSARNEGTEAFF
TGCAGTGCTAGAAACGAGGGCACTGAAGCTTTCTTT
>16|few|NA|TRBV28|TRBJ2-7
CASSPHPGSFSYEQYF
TGTGCCAGCAGTCCCCACCCCGGGAGTTTTTCCTACGAGCAGTACTTC
>13|NA|NA|TRBV2|TRBJ2-5
CASSGRGDGPQYF
TGTGCCAGCAGTGGGAGAGGGGACGGGCCCCAGTACTTC
>13|few|TRBD1|TRBV20-1|TRBJ2-7
CSALGQGAYEQYF
TGCAGTGCCTTGGGACAGGGGGCCTACGAGCAGTACTTC
>14|few|NA|TRBV7-2|TRBJ2-7
CASSSMSDSYEQYF
TGTGCCAGCAGCTCTATGAGCGACTCCTACGAGCAGTACTTC
>15|few|TRBD2|TRBV7-6|TRBJ2-5
CASSLEAGAGETQYF
TGTGCCAGCAGCCTAGAAGCGGGGGCCGGGGAGACCCAGTACTTC
>14|many|TRBD1|TRBV5-1|TRBJ2-5
CASSPGQGGETQYF
TGCGCCAGCAGCCCGGGACAGGGAGGAGAGACCCAGTACTTC
>17|NA|NA|TRBV9|TRBJ1-3
CASSPRGQWASGNTIYF
TGTGCCAGCAGCCCCCGAGGACAGTGGGCCTCTGGAAACACCATATATTTT
>14|NA|TRBD1|TRBV29-1|TRBJ2-7
CSVDTRTGGPEQYF
TGCAGCGTTGACACCAGGACAGGGGGCCCCGAGCAGTACTTC
>15|few|TRBD1|TRBV6-1|TRBJ2-1
CASRTGTGYFGEQFF
TGTGCCAGCAGGACCGGGACAGGGTATTTCGGTGAGCAGTTCTTC
>15|NA|TRBD1|TRBV5-1|TRBJ1-4
CASSLEGTGDEKLLF
TGCGCCAGCAGCTTGGAGGGGACAGGGGATGAAAAACTGCTTTTT
>15|NA|NA|TRBV20-1|TRBJ2-1
CSANLRESSYNEQFF
TGCAGTGCTAACCTACGGGAGAGCTCCTACAATGAGCAGTTCTTC
>13|NA|NA|TRBV29-1|TRBJ1-1
CSVDGFPLTEAFF
TGCAGCGTTGATGGGTTTCCCTTAACTGAAGCTTTCTTT
>14|NA|TRBD1|TRBV5-1|TRBJ1-2
CASSLATGGRGYTF
TGCGCCAGCAGCTTGGCCACAGGGGGCCGTGGCTACACCTTC
>16|NA|NA|TRBV7-6|TRBJ2-5
CASRRGLPGNQETQYF
TGTGCCAGCAGGCGGGGCCTACCTGGGAATCAAGAGACCCAGTACTTC
>12|many|NA|TRBV28|TRBJ2-7
CASSAYSYEQYF
TGTGCCAGCAGTGCCTACTCCTACGAGCAGTACTTC
>15|many|TRBD2|TRBV7-3|TRBJ2-1
CASSYSGGAYNEQFF
TGTGCCAGCAGCTATAGCGGGGGGGCCTACAATGAGCAGTTCTTC
>13|NA|NA|TRBV28|TRBJ1-1
CASSLPGSPEAFF
TGTGCCAGCAGTTTGCCAGGGTCCCCTGAAGCTTTCTTT
>12|few|NA|TRBV29-1|TRBJ2-7
CSVVGPAYEQYF
TGCAGCGTTGTGGGGCCGGCCTACGAGCAGTACTTC
>13|NA|NA|TRBV6-1|TRBJ1-1
CASSARLNTEAFF
TGTGCCAGCAGTGCGAGGCTGAACACTGAAGCTTTCTTT
>15|few|TRBD2|TRBV6-2/TRBV6-3|TRBJ2-7
CASTALAGSSYEQYF
TGTGCCAGCACCGCACTAGCGGGGAGCTCCTACGAGCAGTACTTC
>15|NA|NA|TRBV7-2|TRBJ1-3
CASSPGPISGNTIYF
TGTGCCAGCAGCCCCGGACCGATCTCTGGAAACACCATATATTTT
>14|NA|NA|TRBV20-1|TRBJ1-2
CSASLGPGTHGYTF
TGCAGTGCTAGTCTGGGCCCTGGGACCCATGGCTACACCTTC
>13|NA|NA|TRBV20-1|TRBJ2-7
CSAPRPGLDEQYF
TGCAGTGCTCCACGCCCAGGTTTGGACGAGCAGTACTTC
>14|NA|NA|TRBV4-3|TRBJ1-5
CASSQDRVNQPQHF
TGCGCCAGCAGCCAAGATAGGGTCAATCAGCCCCAGCATTTT
>13|NA|NA|TRBV27|TRBJ2-1
CASSFLSYNEQFF
TGTGCTAGCAGTTTTCTTTCTTACAATGAGCAGTTCTTC
>15|NA|TRBD1|TRBV5-1|TRBJ1-2
CASSPRGQGLYGYTF
TGCGCCAGCAGCCCGCGGGGACAGGGCCTCTATGGCTACACCTTC
>15|NA|NA|TRBV2|TRBJ2-7
CASSGQESVTYEQYF
TGTGCCAGCAGTGGACAGGAGTCTGTAACCTACGAGCAGTACTTC
>15|NA|NA|TRBV3-1|TRBJ2-2
CASKKGGVEGGELFF
TGTGCCAGCAAGAAAGGCGGGGTGGAAGGCGGGGAGCTGTTTTTT
>15|few|NA|TRBV6-5|TRBJ1-2
CASSRTSTGAYGYTF
TGTGCCAGCAGCCGAACGTCGACAGGAGCTTATGGCTACACCTTC
>15|few|NA|TRBV4-3|TRBJ2-1
CASSQEGTLGNEQFF
TGCGCCAGCAGCCAAGAGGGAACGCTTGGCAATGAGCAGTTCTTC
>15|few|TRBD1|TRBV28|TRBJ2-7
CASSTTTGGAYEQYF
TGTGCCAGCAGTACCACGACAGGGGGCGCGTACGAGCAATACTTC
>14|NA|TRBD2|TRBV10-3|TRBJ2-7
CAASSGTRLYEQYF
TGTGCCGCTTCATCCGGGACTAGGCTATACGAGCAGTACTTC
>17|NA|NA|TRBV20-1|TRBJ1-4
CSASRIGQSATNEKLFF
TGCAGTGCTAGCCGGATCGGACAGTCTGCAACTAATGAAAAACTGTTTTTT
>16|few|TRBD1|TRBV29-1|TRBJ2-2
CSVVVPGTGGSGELFF
TGCAGCGTTGTCGTACCAGGGACAGGGGGCTCCGGGGAGCTGTTTTTT
>16|NA|NA|TRBV5-6|TRBJ2-3
CASSLRGASGTDTQYF
TGTGCCAGCAGCTTGCGCGGGGCCTCAGGCACAGATACGCAGTATTTT
>13|few|TRBD1|TRBV9|TRBJ1-2
CASTREDRAGYTF
TGTGCCAGCACCCGGGAGGACAGGGCTGGCTACACCTTC
>18|few|NA|TRBV5-1|TRBJ1-4
CASGKDRPHNTTNEKLFF
TGCGCCAGCGGCAAAGACAGACCCCATAACACAACTAATGAAAAACTGTTTTTT
>12|few|TRBD1|TRBV2|TRBJ1-2
CASSPTGNGYTF
TGTGCCAGCAGTCCGACAGGGAATGGCTACACCTTC
>11|many|NA|TRBV12-5|TRBJ2-5
CASGLDGAQYF
TGTGCTAGTGGTTTGGATGGGGCCCAGTACTTC
>13|NA|NA|TRBV15|TRBJ1-6
CATSRDPGSPLHF
TGTGCCACCAGCAGAGATCCTGGATCACCCCTCCACTTT
>16|NA|NA|TRBV28|TRBJ1-3
CASSLPIGGSGNTIYF
TGTGCCAGCAGTTTACCCATTGGGGGATCTGGAAACACCATATATTTT
>14|few|NA|TRBV20-1|TRBJ2-1
CSARDPIDYNEQFF
TGCAGTGCTAGAGATCCGATAGACTACAATGAGCAGTTCTTC
>17|few|TRBD2|TRBV24-1|TRBJ2-1
CATSDPSGGRNYNEQFF
TGTGCCACCAGTGATCCATCGGGCGGGAGGAACTACAATGAGCAGTTCTTC
>15|NA|NA|TRBV11-1|TRBJ2-1
CASSLEPSGDNEQFF
TGTGCCAGCAGCTTAGAGCCTTCGGGGGACAATGAGCAGTTCTTC